A single sample gave rise to the 24 T cell receptor beta chains below, sequenced in a study of T cell repertoires in cytomegalovirus infection. Their antigens remain unidentified. TCRdb called the reads again in MiXCR, with one record for every CDR3 protein. The sample lists roughly 220,000 distinct CDR3 sequences, roughly two fifths occurring once. Sequences were derived from CD8+ T cells from cultured PBMCs, sampled from culture after CMV antigen stimulation. Receptors were obtained from a human donor in good health (CMV status not recorded). Some clones in this sample may be carry-over from other donors' samples.

The genes are TRBV6-6 and TRBJ2-1, with a weak D call TRBD2 (6 bases). With 6 bases removed from V and 0 bases from J, the gap between germline ends came to 9 bases. Germline CDR1 reads MNHNY; CDR2 reads SVGAGI (reference sequence). The CDR3 consists of 14 residues. DNA of the CDR3: TGTGCCAGCAGCCGGAGGGGCTCCTACAATGAGCAGTTCTTC. This encodes CASSRRGSYNEQFF.

DNA of the CDR3: TGTGCCAGCACCAACACTGAAGCTTTCTTT. This codes for CASTNTEAFF. This rearrangement joins TRBV28 to TRBJ1-1; D unclear. The CDR3 has 10 residues. With 7 bases removed from V and 2 bases from J, the gap between germline ends came to 2 bases. Germline V gives CDR1 MDHEN, CDR2 SYDVKM.

The chain joins TRBV19 to TRBJ2-7; 10 bases match TRBD2. Germline assignment: CDR1 LNHDA and CDR2 SQIVND (reference sequence). The CDR3 is 15 residues long. V was clipped by 3 bases and J by 7 bases; unmatched bases: 9. The CDR3 coding sequence is TGTGCCAGTAGTATCTCAGCGGGAGGGCCGAGTGAGCAGTACTTC. Residues: CASSISAGGPSEQYF.

The J gene is TRBJ2-3, the V gene TRBV28, with D perhaps matching TRBD1 (6 bases). CDR1 MDHEN and CDR2 SYDVKM come from the germline V gene. This CDR3 is 16 amino acids long. V lost 8 bases, J lost 2 bases, and 20 bases lay in between. The DNA for the CDR3 is TGTGCCAGCGCTCTCATCCGGGACACCCTCACAGATACGCAGTATTTT. Translating it yields CASALIRDTLTDTQYF.

The chain joins TRBV7-9 to TRBJ2-1, with D possibly matching TRBD1 (5 bases). The V end was cut by 2 bases, the J end by 9 bases, with 8 bases between. CDR3 size: 12 residues. Germline V lookup: CDR1 SEHNR, CDR2 FQNEAQ (reference sequence). Here the CDR3 DNA reads TGTGCCAGCAGCTTATGGGGCGGTGAGCAGTTCTTC. Translation: CASSLWGGEQFF.

Remarks on this clonotype: A junction end diverges from the germline sequence, so it may reflect a read error. V usage is TRBV7-8 and J usage is TRBJ2-1, with D tentatively TRBD1 or TRBD2 (6 bases each). Germline V gene data show CDR1 as SGHVS and CDR2 as FQNEAQ. The CDR3 is made up of 15 amino acids. CDR3 region: CASSPSGGPYNVQFF. The DNA for the CDR3 is TGTGCCAGCAGCCCTAGTGGGGGGCCCTACAATGTGCAGTTCTTC.

This clonotype was seen more than once but under ten times. This sequence joins TRBV4-2 and TRBJ1-4; D is perhaps TRBD1 (6 bases). Germline-derived CDR1 and CDR2 are LGHNA and YNFKEQ. Between the trimmed V and J ends, which lost 5 bases and 0 bases, there was a span of 16 bases. CDR3 length equals 17 residues. CDR3 coding DNA: TGTGCCAGCAGCGGACAGACGGCGGCAGCAACTAATGAAAAACTGTTTTTT. Encoded protein: CASSGQTAAATNEKLFF.

This clonotype showed up just a few times. This sequence joins TRBV7-9 and TRBJ2-7; no clear D. This CDR3 contains 13 residues. Per germline, CDR1 SEHNR and CDR2 FQNEAQ (reference sequence). Trimming took 4 bases from V and 3 from J, leaving 10 bases between them. The CDR3 DNA reads TGTGCCAGCAGCTCCCCCCGACACTACGAGCAGTACTTC. This translates into CASSSPRHYEQYF.

This rearrangement joins TRBV20-1 to TRBJ2-7; 8 bases line up with TRBD2. This CDR3 comprises 12 residues. From germline, CDR1 is DFQATT and CDR2 SNEGSKA (reference sequence). Losses at the gene ends were 3 bases for V and 5 bases for J; bases not matched to a gene: 3. For the CDR3, the DNA is TGCAGTGCTAGGGTTAGCGGGAACGAGCAGTACTTC. Translation gives CSARVSGNEQYF.

This clonotype was counted a single time. J is TRBJ1-1 and V is TRBV11-2; no firm D call. CDR1 and CDR2 (germline): SGHAT, FQNNGV. The CDR3 sequence is 11 residues long. V was cut by 8 bases and J by 2 bases, with 6 bases left in between. The CDR3 sequence is CASLLNTEAFF. The CDR3 DNA reads TGTGCCAGCCTATTAAACACTGAAGCTTTCTTT.

This clonotype was detected only a few times. The chain recombines TRBV19 with TRBJ2-1; 7 bases are a match to TRBD1. Germline trimming cut 5 bases from V and 4 bases from J; bases unmatched to any gene: 14. Germline V gene sequence: CDR1 LNHDA, CDR2 SQIVND (reference sequence). The CDR3 is 17 residues long. CDR3 region: CASSLSRVTGIYNEQFF. CDR3 sequence (DNA): TGTGCCAGTAGTCTTTCCAGAGTGACAGGGATATACAATGAGCAGTTCTTC.

The chain uses TRBV13 and TRBJ2-7; D not certain. Trimming took 2 bases from V and 7 from J, leaving 15 bases between them. Germline values: CDR1 PRHDT, CDR2 FYEKMQ (reference sequence). This CDR3 spans 14 amino acids. As DNA, the CDR3 is TGTGCCAGCAGCTTAAGTACAGACGATCGGGAGCAGTACTTC. It encodes CASSLSTDDREQYF.

The rearrangement links TRBV20-1 to TRBJ2-1, with a tentative D call TRBD2 (5 bases). The V end lost 5 bases, the J end lost 8 bases, and 19 bases lay between the germline ends. The length of the CDR3 is 14 residues. Germline lookup yields CDR1 DFQATT and CDR2 SNEGSKA (reference sequence). The CDR3 is CSASDRFAGDEQFF. The CDR3 nucleotides are TGCAGTGCTTCGGACCGCTTCGCGGGTGATGAGCAGTTCTTC.

This clonotype was detected many times. The chain is built from TRBV7-6 and TRBJ1-4; D remains unclear. Trimming removed 2 bases at V and 5 bases at J, with 9 bases between. The CDR3 length is 14 residues. Per germline, CDR1 SGHVS and CDR2 FNYEAQ. CDR3 in DNA: TGTGCCAGCAGCTTAAACAGCCTAAATGAAAAACTGTTTTTT. Translated, it gives CASSLNSLNEKLFF.

The V gene is TRBV4-1, the J gene TRBJ2-2, with 8 bases matching TRBD1. CDR3 length: 15 residues. Unmatched junction bases numbered 2, after V lost 4 bases and J lost 1 base. Germline CDR1 and CDR2: MGHRA and YSYEKL. The CDR3 coding sequence is TGCGCCAGCAGCCCTGGGACAGGGAACACCGGGGAGCTGTTTTTT. Protein sequence: CASSPGTGNTGELFF.

This clonotype was detected a few times. The J gene is TRBJ1-2, the V gene TRBV7-9; tentative D call: TRBD1 (6 bases). The V end lost 3 bases, the J end lost 8 bases, and 28 bases lay between the germline ends. The CDR3 is 18 amino acids. Germline V CDR1 and CDR2: SEHNR, FQNEAQ (reference sequence). The CDR3 DNA reads as TGTGCCAGCAGCTTTCGAGGGGGTCGCGGAGGAGCAAGAGGCGGCTACACCTTC. As protein: CASSFRGGRGGARGGYTF.

This clonotype was seen many times. This chain joins TRBV7-2 and TRBJ2-5; TRBD2 matches 9 bases. The CDR3 consists of 15 residues. V was pared by 6 bases and J by 4 bases, with 9 bases of the junction left unmatched. CDR1 SGHTA and CDR2 FQGNSA come from the germline V gene. CDR3 bases: TGTGCCAGCAGTCTAGGCGGGGGGGCCGGAGAGACCCAGTACTTC. It encodes CASSLGGGAGETQYF.

As concerns this clonotype: A read error may account for a junction end that differs from germline. The rearrangement joins TRBV4-1 to TRBJ2-7; the D gene could be TRBD1 or TRBD2 (6 bases each). The CDR3 consists of 13 residues. Per the germline V gene, CDR1 is MGHRA and CDR2 is YSYEKL. CDR3 sequence: CASSQGGFNEQYF. The CDR3 DNA sequence: TGTGCCAGCAGCCAAGGGGGGTTTAACGAGCAGTACTTC.

This clonotype showed up just a few times. CDR3 protein: CASSPGGAVSETQYF. Here the CDR3 DNA reads TGTGCCAGCAGCCCAGGAGGGGCAGTATCAGAGACCCAGTACTTC. The chain joins TRBV7-3 to TRBJ2-5; D perhaps matches TRBD2 (6 bases). The germline V and J ends were trimmed by 5 bases and 4 bases, with 17 bases remaining between them. Germline V CDR1 and CDR2: SGHTA, FQGTGA. The length of the CDR3 is 15 residues. Variable domain in full (rest from reference TRBV7-3 and TRBJ2-5): GAGVSQTPSNKVTEKGKYVELRCDPISGHTALYWYRQSLGQGPEFLIYFQGTGAADDSGLPNDRFFAVRPEGSVSTLKIQRTERGDSAVYLCASSPGGAVSETQYFGPGTRLLVL.

This clonotype has just a few counts. The chain uses TRBV7-2 and TRBJ1-1; unclear D gene. The germline gives CDR1 SGHTA, CDR2 FQGNSA. Between the trimmed V and J ends, which lost 5 bases and 1 base, there was a span of 11 bases. The CDR3 contains 14 residues. For the CDR3, the DNA is TGTGCCAGCAGCCTTTTTGGATCGAACACTGAAGCTTTCTTT. It is translated as CASSLFGSNTEAFF.

V gene TRBV5-1 combines with J gene TRBJ2-3; no firm D call. In germline, CDR1 is SGHRS, CDR2 YFSETQ. Trimming removed 5 bases at V and 5 bases at J, with 24 bases between. The CDR3 covers 17 residues. The CDR3 coding sequence is TGCGCCAGCAGATCTCAGGACCGCCACTCGGATAGAGATACGCAGTATTTT. Its protein product is CASRSQDRHSDRDTQYF.

The chain employs TRBV20-1 and TRBJ2-3, with 13 bases fitting TRBD2. Germline-derived CDR1 and CDR2 are DFQATT and SNEGSKA (reference sequence). Trimming at V came to 4 bases and at J to 5 bases, leaving 15 bases not matched to a gene. The CDR3 is 18 residues long. CDR3 coding DNA: TGCAGTGCTACAAGATATCCCGATGGACTAGCGGGAGAAGATACGCAGTATTTT. This gives the protein CSATRYPDGLAGEDTQYF.

The genes are TRBV5-8 and TRBJ1-1; tentative D call: TRBD1 (5 bases). The CDR3 sequence is 16 residues long. CDR1 and CDR2 from the germline V gene are SGHTS and YDEGEE. Trimming shortened V by 3 bases and J by 1 base, and 16 bases separated the two germline ends. The CDR3 nucleotides are TGTGCCAGCAGCTCCTGGGGGAGGGCAGAGAACACTGAAGCTTTCTTT. Its translation is CASSSWGRAENTEAFF.

V and J are TRBV7-6 and TRBJ2-7; the match to TRBD1 covers 11 bases. J was trimmed by 2 bases and V by 5 bases; bases with no gene match: 8. This CDR3 spans 16 amino acids. Germline CDR1 is SGHVS and CDR2 is FNYEAQ. CDR3 residues: CASSPGRGQGAYEQYF. CDR3 nucleotides: TGTGCCAGCAGCCCAGGTCGGGGACAGGGGGCCTACGAGCAGTACTTC.